This record concerns one T cell receptor beta chain sequence. The data derive from a study of CD8 T cells in Susac syndrome. The study used healthy donors as controls matched for age and sex. Reverse transcription of 0.5 to 1 ug RNA was performed with random hexamers. The CDR3 of TCR beta was amplified by immunoSEQ multiplex PCR across 54 Vbeta and 13 Jbeta. From the immunoSEQ multiplex PCR reads, TCRdb called clonotypes with MiXCR, one entry per CDR3 protein. The sample contains about 160,000 distinct CDR3 sequences, 90% to 95% of which appear only once. The TCR sequence derives from a human donor in good health. The sample taken for sequencing was CD4+ T cells from PBMCs.

The CDR3 sequence: CASSLRDGYTF. The DNA for the CDR3 is TGTGCCAGCAGCCTCAGGGATGGCTACACCTTC. The genes are TRBV3-1 and TRBJ1-2; tentative D call: TRBD1 (5 bases). Per germline, CDR1 LGHDT and CDR2 YNNKEL (reference sequence). The CDR3 extends over 11 amino acids. Trimming removed 4 bases at V and 6 bases at J, with 6 bases between.